One sample yielded the 31 T cell receptor beta chains listed below, sequenced in a study of T cells in Graves' hyperthyroidism and ophthalmopathy. The source material, RNA transcripts, was used to amplify TCR beta CDR3 regions. Using the HTBI primer set, a first-round RT-PCR was run on the TCR CDR3. From the multiplex PCR reads, TCRdb called clonotypes with MiXCR, one entry per CDR3 protein. The sample records 730,000 or so distinct CDR3 sequences, approximately 18% being singletons. What was sequenced was blood. These receptors were taken from a woman aged 50 to 60 with Graves' hyperthyroidism that later progressed to Graves' ophthalmopathy.

This clonotype has ten or more counts. The J gene is TRBJ1-4, the V gene TRBV12-3 or TRBV12-4; 7 nucleotides match TRBD1. V was pared by 4 bases and J by 8 bases, with 4 bases of the junction left unmatched. This CDR3 is 13 amino acids long. This CDR3 reads CASSSGQWEKLFF. The CDR3 DNA is TGTGCCAGCAGTTCGGGACAGTGGGAAAAACTGTTTTTT.

On this clonotype: One end of the junction does not line up with germline, which may come from a read error. The chain recombines TRBV20-1 with TRBJ1-2; D not certain. The CDR3 spans 13 residues. Germline V gene lookup returns CDR1 DFQATT and CDR2 SNEGSKA (reference sequence). The CDR3 here is CSARDWENYGHTF. The CDR3 DNA reads TGCAGTGCTAGAGATTGGGAAAATTATGGCCACACCTTC.

The chain uses TRBV7-8 and TRBJ1-5; D may be TRBD1 (5 bases). Germline values: CDR1 SGHVS, CDR2 FQNEAQ. Deletions cut 1 base from V and 7 bases from J, with 20 bases between. This CDR3 has 17 residues. CDR3 region: CASSLGVETAAEQPQHF. The DNA for the CDR3 is TGTGCCAGCAGCTTAGGGGTCGAGACAGCGGCGGAGCAGCCCCAGCATTTT.

The gene calls are TRBV20-1 and TRBJ2-5, with TRBD1 matching 9 bases. Germline-derived CDR1 and CDR2 are DFQATT and SNEGSKA (reference sequence). The junction had 5 bases not matched to a gene; V was cut back by 2 bases and J by 4 bases. The CDR3 extends over 14 amino acids. CDR3 nucleotide sequence: TGCAGTGCTAGACCAGGGACAGGGATAGAGACCCAGTACTTC. Translation: CSARPGTGIETQYF.

This chain links TRBV12-3 or TRBV12-4 with TRBJ2-5; TRBD2 agrees at 10 bases. J lost 9 bases, V lost 5 bases, and 9 bases had no gene match. The CDR3 totals 14 residues. The CDR3 region is CASSRAGGRGAQYF. The CDR3 nucleotides read TGTGCCAGCAGTCGAGCGGGGGGGCGTGGGGCCCAGTACTTC.

Comments on this clonotype: The conserved phenylalanine or tryptophan is not found at the CDR3 terminus, so this likely reflects a read error. The V and J genes are TRBV25-1 and TRBJ2-1, with 9 bases lining up with TRBD2. Germline V gene data show CDR1 as MGHDK and CDR2 as SYGVNS. Trimming at V came to 2 bases and at J to 4 bases, leaving 6 bases not matched to a gene. This CDR3 is built from 16 residues. CDR3 sequence (DNA): TGTGCCAGCAGTGAACTGGTTAGCGGGGGATACAATGAGCAGTTCTAC. It encodes CASSELVSGGYNEQFY.

This clonotype has only a few counts. Given the absence of the conserved phenylalanine or tryptophan at the CDR3 end, a read error is likely. The chain links TRBV20-1 to TRBJ2-5; 7 bases fit TRBD1. Germline V gene sequence: CDR1 DFQATT, CDR2 SNEGSKA (reference sequence). The length of the CDR3 is 13 residues. V lost 4 bases and J lost 3; bases outside the gene matches: 5. The CDR3 DNA reads as TGCAGTGCTAACGGGCAGGGGGAAGAGACCCAGTACCTC. Its translation is CSANGQGEETQYL.

In this sample, this clonotype turned up a few times. This chain connects TRBV3-1 to TRBJ1-3; D remains unclear. CDR1 LGHDT and CDR2 YNNKEL come from the germline V gene (reference sequence). V lost 0 bases to trimming and J lost 5 bases, with 11 bases between them. The CDR3 sequence is 15 residues long. CDR3 protein: CASSQDSRARNTIYF. The CDR3 DNA follows: TGTGCCAGCAGCCAAGATAGCAGAGCTCGAAACACCATATATTTT.

This clonotype turned up a few times. The genes are TRBV5-8 and TRBJ1-5; D is unresolved. V gave up 0 bases and J gave up 8 bases, with 9 bases separating them. The germline V gene has CDR1 SGHTS and CDR2 YDEGEE. The length of the CDR3 is 13 residues. The CDR3 DNA reads as TGTGCCAGCAGCTTGGACCGCCCGGAGCCCCAGCATTTT. This translates into CASSLDRPEPQHF.

In this sample, this clonotype turned up a few times. The chain has TRBV20-1 and TRBJ2-3, with D uncertain. This CDR3 comprises 13 residues. Germline CDR1 is DFQATT and CDR2 is SNEGSKA (reference sequence). V was trimmed by 0 bases and J by 0 bases, leaving 4 bases between them. Here the CDR3 DNA reads TGCAGTGCTAGAGATCCGAGCACAGATACGCAGTATTTT. Protein sequence: CSARDPSTDTQYF.

This clonotype was counted many times. The rearrangement joins TRBV5-1 to TRBJ2-3; D gene uncertain. With 4 bases removed from V and 10 bases from J, the gap between germline ends came to 13 bases. Looked up from germline, CDR1 is SGHRS and CDR2 is YFSETQ. The CDR3 extends over 12 amino acids. The chain's CDR3 is CASSPTMEPQYF. CDR3 coding DNA: TGCGCCAGCAGCCCCACTATGGAGCCGCAGTATTTT.

At least ten counts were recorded for this clonotype. V usage is TRBV6-1 and J usage is TRBJ1-2; D is possibly TRBD1 (6 bases). Looked up from germline, CDR1 is MNHNS and CDR2 is SASEGT. The CDR3 spans 16 residues. Trimming pared 6 bases from V and 0 bases from J, leaving 17 bases between. This chain's CDR3 is CASSPSDRLANYGYTF. CDR3 DNA sequence: TGTGCCAGCAGCCCTTCGGACAGACTCGCTAACTATGGCTACACCTTC.

This chain connects TRBV6-1 to TRBJ2-5; 10 bases fit TRBD1. With 7 bases clipped from V and 10 bases from J, the junction kept 9 bases outside the gene matches. The CDR3 is made up of 13 amino acids. Germline lookup yields CDR1 MNHNS and CDR2 SASEGT. The CDR3 region is CASTATGGTIQYF. The DNA for the CDR3 is TGTGCCAGCACAGCGACAGGGGGCACGATCCAGTACTTC.

This clonotype was found many times. V and J are TRBV5-8 and TRBJ2-3; D is perhaps TRBD2 (6 bases). The CDR3 contains 15 residues. CDR1 is SGHTS and CDR2 is YDEGEE in the germline V gene. V was trimmed by 7 bases and J by 2 bases, leaving 17 bases between them. The CDR3 DNA reads as TGTGCCAGCCGTGGAGGGCGGGCGGTCACAGATACGCAGTATTTT. Protein sequence: CASRGGRAVTDTQYF.

Ten or more counts support this clonotype. This chain links TRBV12-3 or TRBV12-4 with TRBJ1-1; no definite D call. Trimming took 1 base from V and 4 from J, leaving 10 bases between them. The CDR3 length is 14 residues. The CDR3 DNA reads as TGTGCCAGCAGTTTAGGGGCGCGGAGCACTGAAGCTTTCTTT. Protein: CASSLGARSTEAFF.

This clonotype was seen more than once but under ten times. This chain links TRBV5-1 with TRBJ1-2, with 7 nucleotides matching TRBD1. After removal of 3 bases from V and 1 base from J, the junction contained 9 bases not matched to a gene. This CDR3 spans 16 amino acids. Looked up from germline, CDR1 is SGHRS and CDR2 is YFSETQ. CDR3 residues: CASSWDSLSLNYGYTF. The CDR3 DNA is TGCGCCAGCAGCTGGGACAGCCTTTCCCTTAACTATGGCTACACCTTC.

The chain joins TRBV30 to TRBJ2-3; either TRBD1 or TRBD2 may supply D (5 bases each). The V and J ends lost 5 bases and 3 bases respectively, with 15 bases between them. Germline V gives CDR1 GTSNPN, CDR2 SVGIG (reference sequence). This CDR3 spans 14 amino acids. CDR3 protein: CAWALGDETDTQYF. The CDR3 nucleotides read TGTGCCTGGGCTCTAGGGGACGAAACAGATACGCAGTATTTT.

V gene TRBV29-1 combines with J gene TRBJ2-2; D call uncertain. This CDR3 is 15 amino acids long. V was trimmed by 3 bases and J by 1 base, leaving 12 bases between them. Germline V gene sequence: CDR1 SQVTM, CDR2 ANQGSEA. This CDR3 is CSVDKDGENTGELFF. CDR3 nucleotides: TGCAGCGTTGATAAGGACGGTGAGAACACCGGGGAGCTGTTTTTT.

This clonotype was seen ten or more times. The gene calls are TRBV3-1 and TRBJ1-1; D remains ambiguous. V gave up 0 bases and J gave up 3 bases, with 8 bases separating them. CDR3 length: 14 residues. The germline V gene encodes CDR1 LGHDT and CDR2 YNNKEL (reference sequence). The chain's CDR3 is CASSQDPRDTEAFF. DNA of the CDR3: TGTGCCAGCAGCCAAGATCCGAGGGACACTGAAGCTTTCTTT.

This clonotype was observed a single time. V usage is TRBV7-3 and J usage is TRBJ2-3; TRBD1 matches 8 bases. The CDR3 loop spans 15 amino acids. Losses at the gene ends were 5 bases for V and 5 bases for J; bases not matched to a gene: 9. The germline V gene encodes CDR1 SGHTA and CDR2 FQGTGA. Here the CDR3 reads CASSTGQGLGDTQYF. The CDR3 DNA is TGTGCCAGCAGCACCGGACAGGGTCTGGGAGATACGCAGTATTTT.

The chain combines TRBV11-2 with TRBJ2-6; 8 bases agree with TRBD1. This CDR3 region has 15 residues. Germline CDR1 is SGHAT and CDR2 is FQNNGV. V lost 5 bases, J lost 4 bases, and 4 bases stayed unmatched. CDR3: CASSDRGAGANVLTF. As DNA, the CDR3 is TGTGCCAGCAGCGACAGGGGAGCGGGGGCCAACGTCCTGACTTTC.

This rearrangement joins TRBV2 to TRBJ1-5; no clear D. The CDR3 has 12 residues. In germline, CDR1 is SNHLY, CDR2 FYNNEI. V gave up 11 bases and J gave up 3 bases, with 11 bases separating them. The CDR3, as DNA: TGTGCCGACCGGGGAGACAATCAGCCCCAGCATTTT. Its translation: CADRGDNQPQHF. Filled out from reference TRBV2 and TRBJ1-5, the complete variable domain reads EPEVTQTPSHQVTQMGQEVILRCVPISNHLYFYWYRQILGQKVEFLVSFYNNEISEKSEIFDDQFSVERPDGSNFTLKIRSTKLEDSAMYFCADRGDNQPQHFGDGTRLSIL.

This clonotype occurred a few times. J is TRBJ1-6 and V is TRBV20-1; D is unresolved. From germline, CDR1 is DFQATT and CDR2 SNEGSKA (reference sequence). V was clipped by 1 base and J by 0 bases, with 13 bases between them. The CDR3 is 17 residues long. Written as DNA, the CDR3 is TGCAGTGCTAGAGGGATAGAGGGTAGCTCCTATAATTCACCCCTCCACTTT. Translation gives CSARGIEGSSYNSPLHF.

In its sample, this clonotype was seen many times. The rearrangement uses TRBV12-3 or TRBV12-4 and TRBJ2-5, with D possibly TRBD2 on 7 matching bases. The CDR3 spans 14 residues. Trimming shortened V by 5 bases and J by 7 bases, and 17 bases separated the two germline ends. The CDR3 protein is CASSGGGQGGTQYF. DNA of the CDR3: TGTGCCAGCAGTGGCGGGGGACAAGGGGGGACCCAGTACTTC.

This clonotype was detected a few times. The chain has TRBV6-8 and TRBJ2-7; possibly TRBD1 for D (5 bases). The CDR3 covers 13 residues. V was trimmed by 6 bases and J by 4 bases, leaving 13 bases between them. Germline CDR1 reads MNHGY; CDR2 reads SAAAGT. CDR3 in amino acids: CASSQTAIYEQYF. For the CDR3, the DNA is TGTGCCAGCAGCCAGACAGCCATTTACGAGCAGTACTTC.

The chain uses TRBV6-4 and TRBJ1-1, with D maybe TRBD1 (5 bases). The V gene's germline CDR1 is MRHNA and CDR2 SNTAGT. With 2 bases removed from V and 3 bases from J, the gap between germline ends came to 19 bases. The CDR3 loop spans 17 amino acids. CDR3 in DNA: TGTGCCAGCAGTGACACTCGAGCGCCCAGGGTCCACACTGAAGCTTTCTTT. It yields the protein CASSDTRAPRVHTEAFF.

The rearrangement uses TRBV20-1 and TRBJ2-3; 8 bases fit TRBD2. CDR1 and CDR2 from the germline V gene are DFQATT and SNEGSKA (reference sequence). Trimming at V came to 5 bases and at J to 2 bases, leaving 6 bases not matched to a gene. CDR3 length equals 14 residues. The CDR3 here is CSASIAGYTDTQYF. Written as DNA, the CDR3 is TGCAGTGCTTCTATAGCGGGATACACAGATACGCAGTATTTT.

There are a few counts of this clonotype. The chain recombines TRBV5-1 with TRBJ1-1; D call uncertain. The CDR3 consists of 12 residues. V lost 3 bases and J lost 7, with 10 bases in between. Germline CDR1 is SGHRS and CDR2 is YFSETQ. This CDR3 reads CASSYNRDEAFF. The CDR3 DNA sequence: TGCGCCAGCAGCTACAACAGAGATGAAGCTTTCTTT.

This clonotype appeared a few times. This sequence joins TRBV12-3 or TRBV12-4 and TRBJ2-4; possibly TRBD1 or TRBD2 for D (5 bases each). This CDR3 spans 16 amino acids. V was shortened by 3 bases and J by 0 bases, with 12 bases between the two germline ends. CDR3 in DNA: TGTGCCAGCAGTTTCCCGGGGCTAATAGCCAAAAACATTCAGTACTTC. Translated, it gives CASSFPGLIAKNIQYF.

The chain links TRBV4-2 to TRBJ2-7; D might be TRBD2 (6 bases). Between the trimmed V and J ends, which lost 4 bases and 7 bases, there was a span of 14 bases. This CDR3 comprises 13 residues. Germline V gene data show CDR1 as LGHNA and CDR2 as YNFKEQ. The CDR3 is CASSRGREYEQYF. CDR3 bases: TGTGCCAGCAGCCGCGGACGGGAGTATGAGCAGTACTTC.

This clonotype was counted at least ten times. The chain links TRBV3-1 to TRBJ2-3; a possible D gene is TRBD2 (5 bases). CDR1 is LGHDT, CDR2 YNNKEL, per germline (reference sequence). V was clipped by 1 base and J by 9 bases, with 17 bases between them. CDR3 length: 15 amino acids. The CDR3 reads CASSQVRLASSTQYF. The CDR3 nucleotides are TGTGCCAGCAGCCAAGTACGGCTAGCCTCCAGCACGCAGTATTTT.